Detailed here is one T cell receptor (beta chain). Authors' methods: Researchers report that nucleated cell counts were estimated from reference gene primer amplification. Only in-frame clones appear in the TCRdb table, and some are missing; sequencing was by immunoSEQ multiplex PCR. V and J calls plus clone size are reproduced from that table; the DNA served to infer D and trimming. The table has 120,000 to 150,000 clones, around 83% seen once; the top ten hold almost 6%. This entry belongs to a study of blood T cell repertoires in COVID-19. Participants were aged about 18 to 100 years from 20 to 30 US areas. Those designated as exposed participants met a COVID-19 case within 2 weeks before study entry. V lost 3 bases to trimming and J lost 4 bases; unmatched junction nucleotides: 8. The germline V gene has CDR1 KGHSH and CDR2 LQKENI. There are 15 residues in the CDR3.

Sequencing was performed on PBMCs or T cells enriched from blood (not recorded which). The chain is built from TRBV18 and TRBJ1-2, with 7 bases that match TRBD1. This receptor was taken from a woman aged 50 to 60 who had been exposed to COVID-19. The DNA of the CDR3 is TGTGCCAGCTCACCTATGGGGACAGTGCCCTATGGCTACACCTTC. It specifies CASSPMGTVPYGYTF. Full variable domain (remainder filled in from reference TRBV18 and TRBJ1-2): NAGVMQNPRHLVRRRGQEARLRCSPMKGHSHVYWYRQLPEEGLKFMVYLQKENIIDESGMPKERFSAEFPKEGPSILRIQQVVRGDSAAYFCASSPMGTVPYGYTFGSGTRLTVV.